Described below is a single T cell receptor (beta chain) sequence and its context. This clonotype has only one observation. Its antigen has not been determined. The record has no base qualities; no much larger clone is one base away. A read on its own is weak evidence. This sample is part of a study of CD8 T cells in Susac syndrome (dated by TCRdb to the late 2010s). In the study overall: Of the Susac syndrome patients who were sequenced, eight or nine were in clinical remission while five or six had clinically active disease. At blood withdrawal, Susac syndrome patients were either therapy-naive, taking corticosteroids (in some cases with IVIg as well), or taking IVIg alone. The study used repertoire sequencing to test whether antigen drove CD8+ T cell activation and differentiation in Susac syndrome. Overall study results and their limits: The number of individuals in the TCR sequencing and HLA analysis was acknowledged as relatively small. In the CD4+ T cell repertoire of Susac syndrome patients, clonal expansion was not detected.

RNA was extracted with the RNeasy kit and 0.5 to 1 ug was reverse transcribed using random hexamers. TCR beta CDR3 regions were amplified with the immunoSEQ multiplex PCR assay covering 54 Vbeta and 13 Jbeta segments. To correct PCR amplification bias, a synthetic template baseline was used for both primer optimization and computational correction. Processing in the source paper ran as follows. Reads were annotated to V, D and J genes according to IMGT and were analyzed with immunoSEQ Analyzer, with only productive sequences retained. Clonality was calculated as one minus the Shannon entropy normalized by log2 of the number of productive unique sequences. Public and private clones were assessed among the 100 most prevalent clones of each patient and control. Susac-specific clones were defined as absent from healthy and MS cohorts, over a thousand published viral clones and other ImmuneACCESS disease sequences. TCRdb reprocessed the public reads (quality trimming at Q25 with fastp, clone calling with MiXCR) and kept in-frame beta chains. Records with the same CDR3 protein are collapsed into one entry carrying the most frequent genes and DNA. These V and J calls rely on TCRdb rather than the paper's analysis. Across this sample there are under 200,000 distinct CDR3 sequences, with 90% to 95% seen only once. Clones ranked in the top ten supply over 0.075% of the sample.

Peripheral blood CD8+ and CD4+ T cells from healthy donors, Susac syndrome patients and multiple sclerosis patients were profiled by high-throughput TCR beta sequencing. Susac syndrome patients met recently defined diagnostic criteria for definite or probable disease. CD8+ TEMRA cells were enriched by FACS, while bulk CD8+ and CD4+ T cells were purified by magnetic negative isolation. Blood was collected in EDTA tubes and processed within 24 hours, with PBMCs isolated through density gradient centrifugation. PBMCs destined for TCR sequencing were cryopreserved in liquid nitrogen and later thawed in a 37 °C water bath. The sorted or isolated CD4+, CD8+ and CD8+ TEMRA cells reached a purity of at least 90%. The CDR3 runs 11 amino acids, cysteine and phenylalanine included. Of the read, only the CDR3 DNA is kept; its 33 bases are in frame from base 1. Between the V and J ends, shortened by 6 bases and 8 bases respectively, the junction contains 8 bases. CDR1 and CDR2, looked up from the germline V gene, are ENHRY and SYGVKD.

The sequencing sample was made of CD4+ T cells from PBMCs. This receptor was identified in a human donor with Susac syndrome. The chain is made from TRBV10-3 and TRBJ2-1; there is no confident call for the D gene. The CDR3 corresponds to CAISANDEQFF. The bases are TGTGCCATCAGCGCGAACGATGAGCAGTTCTTC.